This TCR beta chain was recovered during a study of T cell repertoires in cytomegalovirus infection. This clonotype was found a few times. V dropped 3 bases and J dropped 3 bases, with 9 bases sitting between them. The CDR3 has 14 amino acids. CDR1 and CDR2 from the germline V gene are KGHSH and LQKENI. A single record per CDR3 protein comes from TCRdb applying MiXCR to the reads. The table has fewer than 200,000 distinct CDR3 sequences, around an eighth seen once; the top ten hold 25% to 30%. This receptor was taken from a human donor in good health (CMV status not recorded). Some clones in this sample may be carry-over from other donors' samples. Input material: PBMCs. The chain combines TRBV18 with TRBJ1-5; no clear D gene. The chain's CDR3 is CASSPGIINQPQHF. The CDR3 DNA follows: TGTGCCAGCTCACCCGGGATAATCAATCAGCCCCAGCATTTT.